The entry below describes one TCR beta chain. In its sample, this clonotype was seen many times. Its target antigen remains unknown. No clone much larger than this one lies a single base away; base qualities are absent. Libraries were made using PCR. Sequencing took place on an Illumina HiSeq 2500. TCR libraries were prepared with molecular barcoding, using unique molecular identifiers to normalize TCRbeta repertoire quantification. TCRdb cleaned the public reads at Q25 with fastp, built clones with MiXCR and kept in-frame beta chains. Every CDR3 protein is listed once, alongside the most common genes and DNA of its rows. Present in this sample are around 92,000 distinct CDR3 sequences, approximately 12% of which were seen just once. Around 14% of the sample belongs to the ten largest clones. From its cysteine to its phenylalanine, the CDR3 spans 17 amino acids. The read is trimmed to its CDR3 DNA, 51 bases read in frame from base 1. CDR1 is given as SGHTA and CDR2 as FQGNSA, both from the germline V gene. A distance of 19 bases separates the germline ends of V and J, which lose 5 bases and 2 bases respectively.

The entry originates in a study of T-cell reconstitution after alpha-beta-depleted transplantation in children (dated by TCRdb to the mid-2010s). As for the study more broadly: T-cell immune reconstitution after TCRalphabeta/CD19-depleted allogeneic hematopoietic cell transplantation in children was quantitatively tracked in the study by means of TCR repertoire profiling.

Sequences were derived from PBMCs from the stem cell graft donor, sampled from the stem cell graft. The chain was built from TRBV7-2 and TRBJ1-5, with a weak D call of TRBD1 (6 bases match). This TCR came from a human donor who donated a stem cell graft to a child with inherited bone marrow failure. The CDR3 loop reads CASSPQVGQGRNQPQHF. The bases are TGTGCCAGCAGCCCACAAGTGGGGCAGGGGCGCAATCAGCCCCAGCATTTT.